This T cell receptor beta chain came from a study of T cells expressing NK-cell markers (dated by TCRdb to the early 2020s). In the study overall: TCR beta-chain repertoires were profiled in sorted CD3+CD56+NKG2C+, CD3+CD56+NKG2C- and CD3+CD56-NKG2C+ T-cell subsets from eight donors. Among the eight sequenced donors, seven were HCMV-seropositive and one was HCMV-seronegative. Randomly selected healthy volunteers, three men and five women, were used as the eight sequenced donors. Illumina HiSeq 2000/2500, MiSeq or NextSeq was used to sequence libraries as 2 x 150 bp reads. Overall study outcomes, separate from this receptor: Whether the expanded NKG2C-expressing T cell clones were specific for HCMV antigens remained unclear. Those dominant clonotypes were again the most abundant among CD3+CD56-NKG2C+ cells in a few donors, at about 28.3-65%. In six donors, the dominant CD3+CD56+NKG2C+ clonotypes were among the top 10 CD8+ clonotypes and accounted for about 1.0-7.0% of CD8+ T cells.

To determine HCMV serostatus, a commercial ELISA kit was used to detect HCMV-specific IgG in serum. Ficoll density gradient centrifugation was used to isolate peripheral blood mononuclear cells from blood. Concerning this clonotype itself: This clone's antigen is unknown.

The instrument was an Illumina HiSeq 2000. The TCR beta cDNA libraries were made using 5'RACE template switching, a step that added both a universal primer site and unique molecular identifiers. Priming for cDNA synthesis came from the TCR beta constant segment, and two successive PCR amplification steps followed. Regarding the original processing steps: MIGEC handled demultiplexing of the reads and grouping by UMI, while MiTCR was used to assemble and quantify clonotypes. Only TCR cDNA sequences supported by at least two reads were kept to exclude erroneous sequences. The tcR package was used for downstream repertoire analysis, and clonotypes were matched across fractions by CDR3 nucleotide sequence plus V segment. VDJmatch was used to annotate antigen specificity against VDJdb, with one amino acid substitution in CDR3 allowed. After TCRdb reprocessed the reads, each CDR3 protein sequence was kept as one row, without DNA. The V and J calls reflect TCRdb's pipeline rather than the authors' work. This sample's clone table shows 500,000 to 700,000 distinct CDR3 sequences. In total, the top ten clones hold around 3.3% of the sample.

The CDR3, from cysteine to phenylalanine, totals 13 residues. No nucleotide data were recorded. The germline V gene specifies MGHRA as CDR1 and YSYEKL as CDR2. This sequence originates from a man between 18 and 29 years old in good health. Donor details come from another sample of the same person, matched by shared clones. Sequences were obtained from blood T cells: a sorted CD56 or NKG2C T cell subset, CD4+ or CD8+ T cells, or bulk PBMC T cells (not recorded which). The rearrangement combines TRBV4-1 with TRBJ1-1. CDR3 region: CASSHYTNTEAFF.